One sample yielded the 3 T cell receptor beta chains listed below, sequenced in a study of T cells in Graves' hyperthyroidism and ophthalmopathy. TCR beta CDR3 regions were amplified from RNA transcripts. Primed by the HTBI set, a first-round RT-PCR was run on the TCR CDR3. TCRdb analysed the multiplex PCR reads with MiXCR anew, one entry per CDR3 protein. This sample carries some 490,000 distinct CDR3 sequences, about 16% of them seen once, and the ten largest clones take 25% to 30%. The material sequenced was blood. The receptors shown here come from a woman in her 30s with Graves' ophthalmopathy.

In its sample, this clonotype was seen a few times. The genes are TRBV30 and TRBJ1-5, with a weak D call TRBD1 (5 bases). This CDR3 is built from 13 residues. Germline values: CDR1 GTSNPN, CDR2 SVGIG (reference sequence). The germline V and J ends were trimmed by 7 bases and 2 bases, with 12 bases remaining between them. CDR3 bases: TGTGCCTACACAGGTTATGGCAATCAGCCCCAGCATTTT. The encoded protein is CAYTGYGNQPQHF.

This clonotype has more than one count but fewer than ten. This chain joins TRBV11-3 and TRBJ2-2, with TRBD1 matching over 8 bases. V dropped 4 bases and J dropped 1; count of bases not matched to a gene: 5. The CDR3 has 16 amino acids. The germline gives CDR1 SGHNT, CDR2 YENEEA. The CDR3 nucleotides are TGTGCCAGCAGCTCAGGCGGGACAGGGAACACCGGGGAGCTGTTTTTT. It yields the protein CASSSGGTGNTGELFF.

This clonotype was picked up many times. This chain connects TRBV28 to TRBJ1-2, with no clear D. With 2 bases removed from V and 1 base from J, the gap between germline ends came to 5 bases. CDR1 MDHEN and CDR2 SYDVKM come from the germline V gene. The CDR3 consists of 13 residues. The CDR3 DNA reads as TGTGCCAGCAGTTTACCCCATAACTATGGCTACACCTTC. This sequence encodes CASSLPHNYGYTF.